This T cell receptor (beta chain) was found in a study of T-cell memory formation after mild COVID-19. Study context: The two donors had largely donor-specific TCR clusters. Overall study results and limits: Clones that contracted from day 15 to 85 were balanced CD4/CD8, while later expanders leaned CD4+. Clones which contracted sat mainly in CM and EM if CD4+, and in EMRA if CD8+.

This clonotype occurred a few times. Its antigen is still unknown. A 5'RACE reaction primed in the constant segment made cDNA libraries of TCR alpha and TCR beta, and these carried sample barcodes and UMIs. Via MiXCR, TCRdb re-called the 5' RACE reads, giving one row per CDR3 protein. The sample holds under 150,000 distinct CDR3 sequences, about 15% seen once. Germline assignment: CDR1 LGHDT and CDR2 YNNKEL (reference sequence). V lost 4 bases to trimming and J lost 4 bases, with 14 bases between them. The CDR3 totals 14 residues. The sequence derives from an adult woman who had mild COVID-19 (a few samples of this study predate the infection). Cell type and time point are not known. Material for sequencing was PBMCs or a T cell subset sorted from them (not recorded which). The rearrangement links TRBV3-1 to TRBJ2-7; no clear D. The CDR3 nucleotides are TGTGCCAGCAGCCCAAGGAGTGGCGTTTACGAGCAGTACTTC. It is translated as CASSPRSGVYEQYF.